The rows below give T cell receptor beta chains drawn from one sample of a study of blood T cells in healthy people across ages. Via MiXCR, TCRdb re-called the 5' RACE reads, giving one row per CDR3 protein. In the table there are about 1.8 million distinct CDR3 sequences, approximately 50% of which are singletons. The sequenced sample was blood. Source of these receptors: a woman between 40 and 55 years old in good health. Both conserved end residues are part of each CDR3. D genes are given only for firm matches. Clone size is shown for a subset of rows, as once, few, many or a class of expanded clone.

clone_size j_call d_call v_call cdr3_aa cdr3_nt
- TRBJ2-5 - TRBV29-1 CSVVGPDQETQYF TGCAGCGTTGTAGGCCCAGACCAAGAGACCCAGTACTTC
- TRBJ2-7 TRBD1 TRBV6-6 CASSYSWDSRTNNEQYF TGTGCCAGCAGTTACTCCTGGGACAGTAGAACCAACAATGAGCAGTACTTC
few TRBJ2-3 - TRBV29-1 CSVGGAYPKIGDTQYF TGCAGCGTTGGGGGGGCTTATCCTAAAATTGGGGATACGCAGTATTTT
few TRBJ2-6 - TRBV29-1 CSVVWDSGANVLTF TGCAGCGTTGTGTGGGACTCTGGGGCCAACGTCCTGACTTTC
once TRBJ2-2 - TRBV4-3 CASSQEAYYTGELFF TGCGCCAGCAGCCAAGAAGCCTACTACACCGGGGAGCTGTTTTTT
few TRBJ2-7 TRBD2 TRBV7-9 CASSRRLAGDDEQYF TGTGCCAGCAGCCGCCGGCTAGCGGGGGACGACGAGCAGTACTTC
few TRBJ1-6 - TRBV9 CASSYGDRRSPSPLHF TGTGCCAGCAGCTACGGGGATAGGAGGTCCCCTTCACCCCTCCACTTT
- TRBJ2-1 TRBD1 TRBV6-2/TRBV6-3 CASRDRSYNEQFF TGTGCCAGCAGGGACAGGTCATACAATGAGCAGTTCTTC
- TRBJ2-1 TRBD2 TRBV6-1 CASSVGTSRDEQFF TGTGCCAGCAGTGTAGGGACTAGCAGGGATGAGCAGTTCTTC
- TRBJ1-4 TRBD1 TRBV15 CATSRGPGTVAEKLFF TGTGCCACCAGCAGGGGCCCCGGGACAGTCGCTGAAAAACTGTTTTTT
- TRBJ1-4 - TRBV20-1 CSAEKDEKLFF TGCAGTGCGGAAAAAGATGAAAAGCTGTTTTTT
- TRBJ1-4 - TRBV14 CASSWKFVGVSIEKLFF TGTGCCAGCAGTTGGAAGTTTGTCGGAGTCAGCATTGAAAAACTGTTTTTT
- TRBJ2-5 - TRBV7-2 CASSIGDSQGLIETQYF TGTGCCAGCAGTATAGGGGACTCGCAGGGCCTTATAGAGACCCAGTACTTC
- TRBJ2-7 TRBD1 TRBV5-1 CASSLNRDRANEQYF TGCGCCAGCAGCTTGAACCGGGACAGGGCTAACGAGCAGTACTTC
- TRBJ2-7 TRBD1 TRBV7-2 CASSSPGGRYEQYF TGTGCCAGCAGCTCCCCAGGGGGCAGGTACGAGCAGTACTTC
- TRBJ1-1 - TRBV20-1 CSARPNTEAFF TGCAGTGCTAGACCGAACACTGAAGCTTTCTTT
- TRBJ2-7 TRBD1 TRBV10-3 CAISEPTGGPYEQYF TGTGCCATCAGTGAGCCCACAGGGGGACCCTACGAGCAGTACTTC
- TRBJ1-5 - TRBV20-1 CSASYGQPQHF TGCAGTGCTAGTTATGGACAGCCCCAGCATTTT
few TRBJ2-1 - TRBV7-3 CASSSLLGATEQFF TGTGCCAGCAGCTCCCTGCTGGGGGCGACAGAGCAGTTCTTC
- TRBJ2-3 TRBD2 TRBV2 CANGLAGGTDTQYF TGTGCCAATGGACTAGCGGGAGGAACAGATACGCAGTATTTT
- TRBJ1-5 TRBD1 TRBV15 CATSRGDRGLSNQPQHF TGTGCCACCAGCAGAGGGGACAGGGGCTTAAGCAATCAGCCCCAGCATTTT
- TRBJ2-3 TRBD1 TRBV28 CASSYGGTGSGVTQYF TGTGCCAGCAGTTACGGGGGGACAGGGTCGGGAGTTACGCAGTATTTT
few TRBJ2-7 - TRBV6-1 CASSLTDSSSYEQYF TGTGCCAGCAGCCTAACGGACAGCAGCTCCTACGAGCAGTACTTC
few TRBJ2-7 TRBD2 TRBV20-1 CSASRPRGAYEQYF TGCAGTGCTAGTCGCCCTCGGGGGGCCTACGAGCAGTACTTC
- TRBJ1-6 - TRBV20-1 CSARDPPQGMGSPLHF TGCAGTGCTAGAGACCCTCCCCAGGGTATGGGTTCACCCCTCCACTTT
few TRBJ2-1 - TRBV10-3 CAIRNVGGNEQFF TGTGCCATCAGAAACGTCGGGGGAAATGAGCAGTTCTTC
- TRBJ2-3 TRBD1 TRBV11-2 CASSRQGIGPTDTQYF TGTGCCAGCAGCCGACAGGGGATCGGTCCCACAGATACGCAGTATTTT
few TRBJ2-3 - TRBV14 CASSQQGPQYDTQYF TGTGCCAGCAGCCAACAGGGTCCCCAGTATGATACGCAGTATTTT
- TRBJ2-1 TRBD2 TRBV7-2 CASSFGWGGGNEQFF TGTGCCAGCAGCTTTGGATGGGGGGGGGGCAATGAGCAGTTCTTC
- TRBJ1-1 - TRBV15 CATSRATHRVIRTTSTEAFF TGTGCCACCAGCAGAGCCACGCACAGGGTCATCCGCACGACGAGCACTGAAGCTTTCTTT
- TRBJ2-7 - TRBV28 CASGGRPYEQYF TGTGCCTCTGGGGGCAGACCCTACGAGCAGTACTTC
- TRBJ2-3 - TRBV19 CASSKLISTDTQYF TGTGCCAGTAGTAAACTGATTAGCACAGATACGCAGTATTTT
few TRBJ2-5 TRBD2 TRBV6-5 CASSWTSDGTQYF TGTGCCAGCAGTTGGACTAGCGATGGGACCCAGTACTTC
- TRBJ2-2 - TRBV10-3 CAISDIKANTGELFF TGTGCCATCAGTGACATTAAGGCGAACACCGGGGAGCTGTTTTTT
- TRBJ2-1 TRBD2 TRBV20-1 CSAPAGGPTTYNEQFF TGCAGTGCTCCCGCGGGGGGACCCACTACCTACAATGAGCAGTTCTTC
- TRBJ2-3 - TRBV6-6 CASSGTRITDTQYF TGTGCCAGCAGTGGGACAAGGATTACAGATACGCAGTATTTT
- TRBJ2-7 TRBD1 TRBV23-1 CASNRDRGSSYEQYF TGCGCCAGCAATCGGGACAGGGGGAGCTCCTACGAGCAGTACTTC
- TRBJ2-1 - TRBV3-1 CASSQDVIDNEQFF TGTGCCAGCAGCCAAGACGTGATAGACAATGAGCAGTTCTTC
- TRBJ1-6 - TRBV20-1 CSARTGFSPLHF TGCAGTGCTAGAACCGGGTTTTCACCCCTCCACTTT
few TRBJ2-5 TRBD2 TRBV3-1 CASSHGTSGGAKETQYF TGTGCCAGCAGCCATGGGACTAGCGGGGGGGCCAAAGAGACCCAGTACTTC
few TRBJ1-2 - TRBV27 CASSLSWGAGYGYTF TGTGCCAGCAGCCTCTCTTGGGGGGCGGGGTATGGCTACACCTTC